This TCR beta chain appears in the sequencing data of a study of T cell responses to AZD1222 COVID-19 vaccine. Data came from immunoSEQ multiplex PCR; TCRdb stores just in-frame clones and leaves some out. Among 170,000 or so clones listed, about nine tenths were seen once. The germline gives CDR1 SGHTA, CDR2 FQGNSA. V shed 3 bases, J shed 4 bases, and the junction held 17 bases outside the gene matches. This CDR3 region has 19 residues. The chain links TRBV7-2 to TRBJ2-1; 8 positions match TRBD2. The sequenced sample was peripheral blood, obtained on day 0 of AZD1222 vaccination. The receptor was derived from an adult in good health. As DNA, the CDR3 is TGTGCCAGCAGCTTTTATCACGGGGGGGGCCGAATCCCTTACAATGAGCAGTTCTTC. This translates into CASSFYHGGGRIPYNEQFF.